These 25 T cell receptor beta chains were all obtained from the same sample, sequenced in a study of T cell changes during pregnancy in multiple sclerosis. Sequencing was performed with immunoSEQ multiplex PCR; in TCRdb, only in-frame clones are kept and a portion is missing. Altogether roughly 69,000 clones are present, approximately 91% being singletons, with the ten largest covering 1.4%. Sequencing used peripheral blood, obtained in the third trimester of pregnancy. Receptors were obtained from a female donor with multiple sclerosis, enrolled in a pregnancy study.

The chain links TRBV5-4 to TRBJ1-3; D unresolved. The V gene's germline CDR1 is SGHNT and CDR2 YYREEE (reference sequence). There are 13 residues in the CDR3. The V end was cut by 4 bases, the J end by 4 bases, with 9 bases between. CDR3 bases: TGTGCCAGCAGCCCCCCCCAGGGAAACACCATATATTTT. Translated: CASSPPQGNTIYF.

This clone was counted once. The chain uses TRBV2 and TRBJ1-2; D unclear. This CDR3 region has 13 residues. The V end was cut by 4 bases, the J end by 4 bases, with 10 bases between. Germline loops: CDR1 SNHLY, CDR2 FYNNEI. In nucleotides, the CDR3 is TGTGCCAGCAGTGGGTCAGGTTTCTATGGCTACACCTTC. Residues: CASSGSGFYGYTF.

J is TRBJ1-2 and V is TRBV5-8; D is perhaps TRBD1 (5 bases). Deletions cut 1 base from V and 7 bases from J, with 8 bases between. This CDR3 contains 12 residues. The germline gives CDR1 SGHTS, CDR2 YDEGEE. The CDR3 region has the DNA TGTGCCAGCAGCTTGATCGGGGGTGGCTACACCTTC. Translated, it gives CASSLIGGGYTF.

The genes are TRBV29-1 and TRBJ2-7, with D tentatively TRBD1 (5 bases). This CDR3 spans 10 amino acids. Looked up from germline, CDR1 is SQVTM and CDR2 is ANQGSEA. Deletions cut 4 bases from V and 4 bases from J, with 5 bases between. This chain's CDR3 is CSVGQYEQYF. The CDR3 region has the DNA TGCAGCGTTGGACAGTACGAGCAGTACTTC.

J is TRBJ1-2 and V is TRBV18; D not resolved. Trimming left V 3 bases short and J 2 bases short, with 7 bases between. This CDR3 has 13 amino acids. Germline lookup yields CDR1 KGHSH and CDR2 LQKENI. CDR3 residues: CASSPEGNYGYTF. The CDR3 region has the DNA TGTGCCAGCTCACCCGAGGGAAACTATGGCTACACCTTC. Full variable domain (remainder filled in from reference TRBV18 and TRBJ1-2): NAGVMQNPRHLVRRRGQEARLRCSPMKGHSHVYWYRQLPEEGLKFMVYLQKENIIDESGMPKERFSAEFPKEGPSILRIQQVVRGDSAAYFCASSPEGNYGYTFGSGTRLTVV.

This rearrangement joins TRBV4-3 to TRBJ2-1; possibly TRBD1 for D (6 bases). Trimming stripped 4 bases from V and 4 bases from J, with 11 bases between. CDR1 is LGHNA and CDR2 is YSLEER in the germline V gene. CDR3 length: 14 residues. The chain's CDR3 is CASSPGVGYNEQFF. The DNA for the CDR3 is TGCGCCAGCAGCCCAGGGGTGGGGTACAATGAGCAGTTCTTC.

As regards this clone: A read error may produce the germline difference seen at one junction end. The chain employs TRBV6-5 and TRBJ1-4; possibly TRBD1 for D (5 bases). The CDR3 is 13 residues long. Germline CDR1 MNHEY, CDR2 SVGAGI. CDR3 bases: TGTGCCAGCAGTTACGGGCAGGGCCTATTTCCCATTTTT. It translates to CASSYGQGLFPIF.

The rearrangement joins TRBV5-6 to TRBJ2-2; 11 bases align to TRBD2. Germline CDR1 is SGHDT and CDR2 is YYEEEE. The CDR3 runs to 16 residues. Trimming at V came to 4 bases and at J to 2 bases, leaving 4 bases not matched to a gene. CDR3 region: CASSTGLAGNTGELFF. CDR3 DNA: TGTGCCAGCAGCACCGGACTAGCGGGTAACACCGGGGAGCTGTTTTTT.

The chain uses TRBV19 and TRBJ2-7; 10 nucleotides match TRBD1. Germline lookup yields CDR1 LNHDA and CDR2 SQIVND (reference sequence). The V gene end was trimmed by 2 bases and the J gene end by 2 bases; junction bases not matched to a gene: 6. The CDR3 sequence is 16 residues long. CDR3 sequence (DNA): TGTGCCAGTAGTATAAGTGGGGGACAGGGGACCTACGAGCAGTACTTC. It translates to CASSISGGQGTYEQYF.

The chain combines TRBV19 with TRBJ1-4, with 8 bases matching TRBD1. The CDR3 spans 15 residues. V lost 6 bases and J lost 9; bases outside the gene matches: 12. CDR1 LNHDA and CDR2 SQIVND come from the germline V gene (reference sequence). The CDR3 bases are TGTGCCAGTAGCAATACAGGGGGGTTTATTAAAAAACTGTTTTTT. Its protein product is CASSNTGGFIKKLFF.

V and J are TRBV5-1 and TRBJ2-3, with D possibly TRBD1 on 6 matching bases. CDR3 length: 13 residues. Trimming removed 7 bases at V and 1 base at J, with 10 bases between. Germline-derived CDR1 and CDR2 are SGHRS and YFSETQ. The DNA of the CDR3 is TGCGCCAGCGTTGGGACACGCACAGATACGCAGTATTTT. Its protein is CASVGTRTDTQYF.

The chain recombines TRBV10-3 with TRBJ2-7; maybe TRBD2 (6 bases). The CDR3 contains 17 residues. Germline assignment: CDR1 ENHRY and CDR2 SYGVKD. V was pared by 0 bases and J by 1 base, with 16 bases between. CDR3 DNA: TGTGCCATCAGTGAGTCTCGGAAGGACGCGGGGTCCTACGAGCAGTACTTC. Encoded protein: CAISESRKDAGSYEQYF.

The genes are TRBV12-5 and TRBJ1-6; the D is unclear. The CDR3 runs to 13 residues. The germline gives CDR1 LGHNT, CDR2 FRNRAP. V was trimmed by 4 bases and J by 8 bases, leaving 9 bases between them. The CDR3: CASGSPPDSPLHF. In nucleotides, the CDR3 is TGTGCTAGTGGTTCCCCCCCGGATTCACCCCTCCACTTT.

The chain uses TRBV5-1 and TRBJ1-1; 10 bases are shared with TRBD1. The CDR3 has 15 amino acids. Unmatched junction bases numbered 8, after V lost 3 bases and J lost 6 bases. Looked up from germline, CDR1 is SGHRS and CDR2 is YFSETQ. The CDR3 DNA sequence: TGCGCCAGCAGCTGGGGGACAGGGGTATACCCTGAAGCTTTCTTT. This gives the protein CASSWGTGVYPEAFF.

This chain joins TRBV19 and TRBJ1-2; possibly TRBD1 for D (5 bases). V lost 10 bases and J 6 bases, leaving 24 bases between the germline ends. The V gene's germline CDR1 is LNHDA and CDR2 SQIVND (reference sequence). This CDR3 spans 15 amino acids. CDR3 nucleotide sequence: TGTGCCACACGTGATGGGGCGCAGGGCATCAATGGCTACACCTTC. Its translation: CATRDGAQGINGYTF.

V usage is TRBV27 and J usage is TRBJ2-1; the D gene is possibly TRBD2 (5 bases). V lost 3 bases and J 2 bases, leaving 8 bases between the germline ends. The CDR3 length is 14 residues. Looked up from germline, CDR1 is MNHEY and CDR2 is SMNVEV (reference sequence). The DNA for the CDR3 is TGTGCCAGCAGTTTCCTCGGGGCCTACAATGAGCAGTTCTTC. Its translation: CASSFLGAYNEQFF.

The J gene is TRBJ1-5, the V gene TRBV2; 10 bases match TRBD1. J lost 4 bases, V lost 8 bases, and 8 bases had no gene match. This CDR3 region has 15 residues. Germline V gives CDR1 SNHLY, CDR2 FYNNEI. The CDR3 is CASLRDRGPNQPQHF. For the CDR3, the DNA is TGTGCCAGCCTCCGGGACAGGGGACCTAATCAGCCCCAGCATTTT.

The chain employs TRBV4-1 and TRBJ1-2; 10 nucleotides agree with TRBD1. This CDR3 is built from 15 residues. With 1 base clipped from V and 8 bases from J, the junction kept 7 bases outside the gene matches. CDR1 is MGHRA, CDR2 YSYEKL, per germline. In DNA form, the CDR3 reads TGCGCCAGCAGCCAAGGACAGGGGGCAAGCGGGGGCTACACCTTC. Translation gives CASSQGQGASGGYTF.

This chain uses TRBV29-1 with TRBJ2-1; 7 bases map to TRBD2. The CDR3 spans 15 residues. Germline values: CDR1 SQVTM, CDR2 ANQGSEA. V was clipped by 4 bases and J by 6 bases; unmatched bases: 12. CDR3 in DNA: TGCAGCGTTGTGAGGGCGGGGGACCTAAGCAATGAGCAGTTCTTC. Protein: CSVVRAGDLSNEQFF.

V gene TRBV4-3 combines with J gene TRBJ2-7, with 8 bases lining up with TRBD1. The CDR3 has 16 residues. The V segment lost 0 bases and the J segment 0 bases; nucleotides outside the gene matches: 4. In germline, CDR1 is LGHNA, CDR2 YSLEER. The CDR3 is CASSQEVQGASYEQYF. The CDR3 DNA reads as TGCGCCAGCAGCCAAGAGGTGCAGGGGGCCTCCTACGAGCAGTACTTC.

This rearrangement joins TRBV7-9 to TRBJ2-7, with 8 bases identical to TRBD1. V was clipped by 2 bases and J by 5 bases; unmatched bases: 5. The CDR3 sequence is 14 residues long. The germline CDR1 and CDR2 sequences are SEHNR and FQNEAQ (reference sequence). The CDR3 loop is CASSLMQGADEQYF. The DNA of the CDR3 is TGTGCCAGCAGCTTAATGCAGGGGGCGGACGAGCAGTACTTC.

This clone was counted only a few times. The chain joins TRBV11-2 to TRBJ1-1, with D unclear. The CDR3 is made up of 13 amino acids. The ends were cut back, 3 bases at V and 0 bases at J, with 5 bases in the middle. Germline V gene data show CDR1 as SGHAT and CDR2 as FQNNGV. In DNA form, the CDR3 reads TGTGCCAGCAGCTTGACACTGAACACTGAAGCTTTCTTT. As protein: CASSLTLNTEAFF.

The V and J genes are TRBV2 and TRBJ2-5; 9 bases fit TRBD2. V lost 3 bases and J lost 5; bases outside the gene matches: 7. The CDR3 loop spans 15 amino acids. Per germline, CDR1 SNHLY and CDR2 FYNNEI. CDR3 in DNA: TGTGCCAGCAGTGATACGAGCGGGGGGAAGGAGACCCAGTACTTC. This translates into CASSDTSGGKETQYF.

This clone was found once. This chain uses TRBV5-4 with TRBJ2-1; TRBD2 aligns across 8 bases. The CDR3 has 15 amino acids. Germline-derived CDR1 and CDR2 are SGHNT and YYREEE (reference sequence). Germline trimming cut 4 bases from V and 4 bases from J; bases unmatched to any gene: 7. The CDR3: CASSAPTSVYNEQFF. In DNA form, the CDR3 reads TGTGCCAGCAGCGCCCCGACTAGCGTTTACAATGAGCAGTTCTTC.

The chain carries TRBV7-6 and TRBJ1-6, with D unclear. The CDR3 loop spans 15 amino acids. V gave up 0 bases and J gave up 1 base, with 4 bases separating them. Germline V gene lookup returns CDR1 SGHVS and CDR2 FNYEAQ. The CDR3 DNA follows: TGTGCCAGCAGCTTAGCGGCTTCCTATAATTCACCCCTCCACTTT. Protein sequence: CASSLAASYNSPLHF.